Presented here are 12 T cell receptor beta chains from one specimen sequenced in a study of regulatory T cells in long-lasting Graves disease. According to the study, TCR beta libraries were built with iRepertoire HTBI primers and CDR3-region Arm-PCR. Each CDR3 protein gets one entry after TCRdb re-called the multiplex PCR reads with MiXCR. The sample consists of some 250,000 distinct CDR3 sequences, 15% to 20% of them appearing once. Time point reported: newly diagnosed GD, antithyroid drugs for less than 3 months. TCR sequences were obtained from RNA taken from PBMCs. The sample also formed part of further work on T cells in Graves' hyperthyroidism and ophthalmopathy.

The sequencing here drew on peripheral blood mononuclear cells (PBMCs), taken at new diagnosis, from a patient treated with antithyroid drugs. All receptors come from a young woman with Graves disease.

CDR3 bases: TGTGCCAGCCCTCCGACAGGGCGCTTCACAGATACGCAGTATTTT. The encoded protein is CASPPTGRFTDTQYF. The chain uses TRBV28 and TRBJ2-3, with 7 positions matching TRBD1. CDR1 and CDR2 (germline): MDHEN, SYDVKM. The J segment lost 2 bases and the V segment lost 8 bases, leaving 10 bases of the junction unmatched. This CDR3 comprises 15 residues.

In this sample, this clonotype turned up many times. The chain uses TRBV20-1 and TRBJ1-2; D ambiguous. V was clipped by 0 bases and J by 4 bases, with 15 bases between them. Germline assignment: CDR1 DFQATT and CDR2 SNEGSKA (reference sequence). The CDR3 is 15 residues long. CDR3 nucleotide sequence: TGCAGTGCTAGAGATCCCACGAGGCAGCCCTATGGCTACACCTTC. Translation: CSARDPTRQPYGYTF.

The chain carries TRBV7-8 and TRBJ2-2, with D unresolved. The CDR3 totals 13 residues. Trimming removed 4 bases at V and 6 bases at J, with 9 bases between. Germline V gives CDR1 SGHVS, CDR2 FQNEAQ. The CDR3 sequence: CASSSGSPGELFF. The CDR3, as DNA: TGTGCCAGCAGCTCCGGAAGCCCCGGGGAGCTGTTTTTT.

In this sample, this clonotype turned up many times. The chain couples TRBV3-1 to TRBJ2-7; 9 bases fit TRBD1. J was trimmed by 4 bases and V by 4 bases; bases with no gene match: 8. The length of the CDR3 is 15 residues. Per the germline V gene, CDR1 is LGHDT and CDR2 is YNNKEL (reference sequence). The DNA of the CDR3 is TGTGCCAGCAGCCTGCGCCCGGACAGGGGATACGAGCAGTACTTC. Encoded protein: CASSLRPDRGYEQYF.

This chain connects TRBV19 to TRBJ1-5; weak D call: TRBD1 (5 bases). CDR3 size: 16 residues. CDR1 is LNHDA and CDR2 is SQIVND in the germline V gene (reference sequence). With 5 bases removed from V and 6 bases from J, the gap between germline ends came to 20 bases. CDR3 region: CASSPLGVTMAQPQHF. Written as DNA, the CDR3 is TGTGCCAGTAGTCCCCTGGGGGTAACAATGGCTCAGCCCCAGCATTTT.

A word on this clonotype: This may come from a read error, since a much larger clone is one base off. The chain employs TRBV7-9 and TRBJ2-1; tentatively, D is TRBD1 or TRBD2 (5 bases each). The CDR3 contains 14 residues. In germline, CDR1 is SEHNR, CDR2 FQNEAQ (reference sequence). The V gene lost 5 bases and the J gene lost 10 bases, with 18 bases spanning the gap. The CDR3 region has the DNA TGTGCCAGCAGCCTAACTGACGGGACCTACGAGCAGTTCTTC. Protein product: CASSLTDGTYEQFF.

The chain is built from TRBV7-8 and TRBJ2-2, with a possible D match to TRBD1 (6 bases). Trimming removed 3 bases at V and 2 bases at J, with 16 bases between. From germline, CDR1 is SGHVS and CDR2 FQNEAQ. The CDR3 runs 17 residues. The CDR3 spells CASSLPHTQGNTGELFF. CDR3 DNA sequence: TGTGCCAGCAGCTTGCCCCACACACAGGGTAACACCGGGGAGCTGTTTTTT.

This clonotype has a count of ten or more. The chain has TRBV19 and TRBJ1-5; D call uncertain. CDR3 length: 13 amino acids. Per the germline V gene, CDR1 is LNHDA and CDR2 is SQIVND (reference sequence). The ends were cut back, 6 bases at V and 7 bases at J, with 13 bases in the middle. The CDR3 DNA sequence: TGTGCCAGTAGACACTCCCCCGGGCAGCCCCAGCATTTT. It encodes CASRHSPGQPQHF.

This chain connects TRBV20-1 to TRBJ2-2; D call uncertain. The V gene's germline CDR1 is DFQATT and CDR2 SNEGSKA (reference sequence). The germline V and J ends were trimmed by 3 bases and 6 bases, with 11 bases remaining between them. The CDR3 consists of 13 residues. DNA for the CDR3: TGCAGTGCTAGTCCCCGGACCGCCGGGGAGCTGTTTTTT. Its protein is CSASPRTAGELFF.

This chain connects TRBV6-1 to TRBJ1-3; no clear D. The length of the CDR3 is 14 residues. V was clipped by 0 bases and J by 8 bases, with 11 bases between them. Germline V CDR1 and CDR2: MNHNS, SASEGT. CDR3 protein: CASSEAIYWDTIYF. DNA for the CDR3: TGTGCCAGCAGTGAAGCGATTTACTGGGACACCATATATTTT.

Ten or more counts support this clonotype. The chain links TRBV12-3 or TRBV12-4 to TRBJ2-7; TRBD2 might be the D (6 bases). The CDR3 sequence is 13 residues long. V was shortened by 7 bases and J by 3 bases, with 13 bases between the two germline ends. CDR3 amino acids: CASNQGGDYEQYF. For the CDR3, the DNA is TGTGCCAGCAACCAGGGCGGGGACTACGAGCAGTACTTC.

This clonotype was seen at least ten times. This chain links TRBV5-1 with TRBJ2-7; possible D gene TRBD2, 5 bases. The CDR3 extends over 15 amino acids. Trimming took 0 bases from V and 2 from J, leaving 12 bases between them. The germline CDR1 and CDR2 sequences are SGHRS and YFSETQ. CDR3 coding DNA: TGCGCCAGCAGCTTGGGAGGGCTAGGAGCCTACGAGCAGTACTTC. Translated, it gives CASSLGGLGAYEQYF.